This T cell receptor (beta chain) was identified in a study of T cell repertoires in cytomegalovirus infection. One entry per CDR3 protein, called by TCRdb with MiXCR from the reads. Of under 850,000 distinct CDR3 sequences in the sample, roughly 35% were seen once. There are 13 residues in the CDR3. V lost 3 bases and J 3 bases, leaving 12 bases between the germline ends. Germline CDR1 reads DFQATT; CDR2 reads SNEGSKA (reference sequence). The sequencing sample was made of PBMCs. This clonotype was sampled from a human donor in good health (CMV status not recorded). Some clones in this sample may be carry-over from other donors' samples. V and J are TRBV20-1 and TRBJ2-7; D is perhaps TRBD1 (6 bases). CDR3 nucleotide sequence: TGCAGTGCTAGGGAGGCAGGGGACTACGAGCAGTACTTC. It is translated as CSAREAGDYEQYF.